Below are 25 T cell receptor beta chains sequenced from a single sample in a study of blood T cell repertoires in COVID-19. Clones were read by immunoSEQ multiplex PCR, and TCRdb kept only the in-frame ones, dropping some. The data show just under 150,000 clones, with approximately 90% seen just once and under 9% held by the top ten. The specimen sequenced was peripheral blood. Receptor source: a woman aged 50 to 60 with active or convalescent COVID-19.

This clone was counted a single time. The V call is TRBV9, the J call TRBJ2-3, with 12 bases identical to TRBD2. Germline trimming cut 3 bases from V and 4 bases from J; bases unmatched to any gene: 9. Germline CDR1 and CDR2: SGDLS and YYNGEE. CDR3 length: 17 residues. CDR3 sequence: CASSAPPTSGGADTQYF. CDR3 coding DNA: TGTGCCAGCAGCGCCCCACCGACTAGCGGGGGCGCAGATACGCAGTATTTT.

A few counts support this clone. The chain couples TRBV29-1 to TRBJ2-7, with 10 bases aligning to TRBD2. V lost 0 bases and J lost 2; bases outside the gene matches: 4. Germline values: CDR1 SQVTM, CDR2 ANQGSEA. The CDR3 runs 15 residues. The CDR3 reads CSVEENSGRPYEQYF. The CDR3 region has the DNA TGCAGCGTTGAAGAGAATAGCGGGAGGCCCTACGAGCAGTACTTC.

This sequence joins TRBV18 and TRBJ2-5; D is uncertain. This CDR3 has 13 amino acids. V was pared by 3 bases and J by 5 bases, with 10 bases between. Germline assignment: CDR1 KGHSH and CDR2 LQKENI. Here the CDR3 reads CASSPISGETQYF. In nucleotides, the CDR3 is TGTGCCAGCTCACCGATATCGGGTGAGACCCAGTACTTC. Variable domain in full (rest from reference TRBV18 and TRBJ2-5): NAGVMQNPRHLVRRRGQEARLRCSPMKGHSHVYWYRQLPEEGLKFMVYLQKENIIDESGMPKERFSAEFPKEGPSILRIQQVVRGDSAAYFCASSPISGETQYFGPGTRLLVL.

The chain links TRBV7-6 to TRBJ1-1; unclear D gene. The V gene's germline CDR1 is SGHVS and CDR2 FNYEAQ. V lost 1 base and J 1 base, leaving 10 bases between the germline ends. The CDR3 runs to 15 residues. The CDR3 DNA reads as TGTGCCAGCAGCTTAGGGGCAGGAAAGAACACTGAAGCTTTCTTT. It codes for CASSLGAGKNTEAFF.

V gene TRBV5-4 combines with J gene TRBJ1-4; 9 positions match TRBD1. The CDR3 sequence is 15 residues long. J was trimmed by 7 bases and V by 3 bases; bases with no gene match: 7. Germline V lookup: CDR1 SGHNT, CDR2 YYREEE (reference sequence). CDR3 protein: CASSWTTGGGEKLFF. For the CDR3, the DNA is TGTGCCAGCAGCTGGACGACAGGGGGAGGTGAAAAACTGTTTTTT.

The rearrangement uses TRBV7-2 and TRBJ2-1; D is possibly TRBD1 (5 bases). The V and J ends lost 3 bases and 10 bases respectively, with 13 bases between them. This CDR3 is 13 amino acids long. Germline-derived CDR1 and CDR2 are SGHTA and FQGNSA. The CDR3 sequence: CASSFHPQGEQFF. In DNA form, the CDR3 reads TGTGCCAGCAGCTTCCATCCTCAGGGAGAGCAGTTCTTC.

This chain uses TRBV5-1 with TRBJ2-7, with TRBD1 as a possible D gene (5 bases). The CDR3 totals 15 residues. V was clipped by 0 bases and J by 3 bases, with 13 bases between them. The germline V gene encodes CDR1 SGHRS and CDR2 YFSETQ. In nucleotides, the CDR3 is TGCGCCAGCAGCTTGGACAGGCCCTCACTCTACGAGCAGTACTTC. It codes for CASSLDRPSLYEQYF.

The chain has TRBV18 and TRBJ2-3; 7 bases fit TRBD2. V lost 3 bases to trimming and J lost 6 bases; unmatched junction nucleotides: 15. Germline CDR1 KGHSH, CDR2 LQKENI. The CDR3 has 17 residues. The CDR3 DNA follows: TGTGCCAGCTCACCCACGAGGCCGGGAGCCGGGGGGGATACGCAGTATTTT. Translating it yields CASSPTRPGAGGDTQYF.

This chain connects TRBV27 to TRBJ1-1; the D is unclear. CDR3 length: 14 residues. Between the trimmed V and J ends, which lost 0 bases and 4 bases, there was a span of 9 bases. CDR1 is MNHEY and CDR2 is SMNVEV in the germline V gene (reference sequence). The CDR3 protein is CASSLSSSGTEAFF. DNA for the CDR3: TGTGCCAGCAGTTTATCGTCTAGTGGCACTGAAGCTTTCTTT.

The chain carries TRBV7-9 and TRBJ1-2; D is uncertain. Germline V gives CDR1 SEHNR, CDR2 FQNEAQ (reference sequence). Trimming stripped 1 base from V and 2 bases from J, with 8 bases between. The CDR3 runs 14 residues. The CDR3 sequence: CASSLGTANYGYTF. The CDR3 DNA is TGTGCCAGCAGCTTAGGAACAGCCAACTATGGCTACACCTTC.

This CDR3 is CAWSVVLGEQFF. The CDR3 nucleotides read TGTGCCTGGAGTGTGGTGCTCGGGGAGCAGTTCTTC. J is TRBJ2-1 and V is TRBV30; no firm D call. The germline CDR1 and CDR2 sequences are GTSNPN and SVGIG (reference sequence). Trimming removed 0 bases at V and 10 bases at J, with 10 bases between. The CDR3 length is 12 residues.

The chain is built from TRBV30 and TRBJ1-4, with 8 bases identical to TRBD1. CDR3 size: 13 residues. The V segment lost 3 bases and the J segment 8 bases; nucleotides outside the gene matches: 5. Germline V gene data show CDR1 as GTSNPN and CDR2 as SVGIG (reference sequence). The CDR3 loop reads CAWRWTGWEKLFF. The CDR3 nucleotides are TGTGCCTGGAGGTGGACAGGGTGGGAAAAACTGTTTTTT.

The V call is TRBV11-2, the J call TRBJ2-7; the D is unclear. The germline V gene has CDR1 SGHAT and CDR2 FQNNGV. This CDR3 has 15 amino acids. Deletions cut 3 bases from V and 3 bases from J, with 15 bases between. CDR3 nucleotides: TGTGCCAGCAGCTTTGGAGTCTCTATGGACTACGAGCAGTACTTC. It translates to CASSFGVSMDYEQYF.

This sequence joins TRBV7-2 and TRBJ2-1; D might be TRBD1 (5 bases). This CDR3 has 15 amino acids. The germline gives CDR1 SGHTA, CDR2 FQGNSA. V shed 0 bases and J shed 5 bases, with 11 bases lying between them. The CDR3 loop is CASSLAGQGNNEQFF. CDR3 bases: TGTGCCAGCAGCTTAGCGGGGCAGGGAAACAATGAGCAGTTCTTC.

The chain uses TRBV9 and TRBJ2-1; 8 bases map to TRBD1. The CDR3 totals 19 residues. Trimming took 2 bases from V and 5 from J; bases not matched to a gene: 18. CDR1 is SGDLS and CDR2 is YYNGEE in the germline V gene. The CDR3 loop reads CASSVDPGQALNSNNEQFF. In nucleotides, the CDR3 is TGTGCCAGCAGCGTGGACCCGGGACAGGCGCTAAACTCGAACAATGAGCAGTTCTTC.

The rearrangement joins TRBV7-2 to TRBJ2-7; D gene uncertain. Trimming shortened V by 0 bases and J by 0 bases, and 15 bases separated the two germline ends. The CDR3 loop spans 17 amino acids. Germline CDR1 is SGHTA and CDR2 is FQGNSA. CDR3: CASSLAFEAPISYEQYF. The CDR3 DNA reads TGTGCCAGCAGCTTAGCTTTTGAGGCACCCATCTCCTACGAGCAGTACTTC.

The gene calls are TRBV2 and TRBJ1-3, with unresolved D. V lost 4 bases and J lost 0, with 19 bases in between. The CDR3 has 18 amino acids. CDR1 and CDR2 from the germline V gene are SNHLY and FYNNEI. The CDR3 loop is CASSAGSGGLHSGNTIYF. CDR3 in DNA: TGTGCCAGCAGTGCTGGTTCTGGAGGACTCCACTCTGGAAACACCATATATTTT.

This clone came up many times. The chain's CDR3 is CASSLRQGDEQYF. The CDR3 nucleotides read TGCGCCAGCAGCCTACGACAGGGGGACGAGCAGTACTTC. This chain links TRBV4-3 with TRBJ2-7; 9 bases align to TRBD1. Per germline, CDR1 LGHNA and CDR2 YSLEER. V dropped 4 bases and J dropped 5; count of bases not matched to a gene: 3. The CDR3 runs to 13 residues.

This chain joins TRBV7-2 and TRBJ2-2, with TRBD1 matching over 9 bases. The V gene's germline CDR1 is SGHTA and CDR2 FQGNSA. V shed 1 base, J shed 9 bases, and the junction held 9 bases outside the gene matches. This CDR3 has 16 amino acids. The CDR3 sequence is CASSLGWDRAKWELFF. As DNA, the CDR3 is TGTGCCAGCAGCTTAGGTTGGGACAGGGCTAAGTGGGAGCTGTTTTTT.

V gene TRBV10-3 combines with J gene TRBJ2-5; D may be TRBD2 (6 bases). The CDR3 spans 13 residues. The germline gives CDR1 ENHRY, CDR2 SYGVKD. V was cut by 11 bases and J by 2 bases, with 15 bases left in between. The CDR3 loop is CAAAGLQQETQYF. The DNA for the CDR3 is TGTGCCGCGGCGGGACTCCAGCAAGAGACCCAGTACTTC.

The chain joins TRBV2 to TRBJ2-3; D is ambiguous. CDR3 length: 15 residues. Between the trimmed V and J ends, which lost 3 bases and 4 bases, there was a span of 14 bases. Germline V gives CDR1 SNHLY, CDR2 FYNNEI. DNA of the CDR3: TGTGCCAGCAGTGATCACGTCAGTGTCGCAGATACGCAGTATTTT. It specifies CASSDHVSVADTQYF. Combining the CDR3 with reference TRBV2 and TRBJ2-3 gives the whole variable domain EPEVTQTPSHQVTQMGQEVILRCVPISNHLYFYWYRQILGQKVEFLVSFYNNEISEKSEIFDDQFSVERPDGSNFTLKIRSTKLEDSAMYFCASSDHVSVADTQYFGPGTRLTVL.

V gene TRBV7-9 combines with J gene TRBJ1-1; no clear D. This CDR3 region has 15 residues. Germline CDR1 and CDR2: SEHNR and FQNEAQ (reference sequence). V lost 5 bases to trimming and J lost 0 bases, with 13 bases between them. CDR3 amino acids: CASSLLGPMNTEAFF. The CDR3 bases are TGTGCCAGCAGCCTTCTTGGCCCCATGAACACTGAAGCTTTCTTT.

The genes are TRBV27 and TRBJ2-5; the match to TRBD1 covers 7 bases. Trimming at V came to 5 bases and at J to 1 base, leaving 10 bases not matched to a gene. The V gene's germline CDR1 is MNHEY and CDR2 SMNVEV (reference sequence). This CDR3 is built from 16 residues. CDR3 DNA: TGTGCCAGCAGTGCCCCCGGGACAGATCTCCAAGAGACCCAGTACTTC. Residues: CASSAPGTDLQETQYF.

This rearrangement joins TRBV5-1 to TRBJ2-7; TRBD1 agrees at 9 bases. The CDR3 contains 16 residues. In germline, CDR1 is SGHRS, CDR2 YFSETQ. J gave up 1 base and V 4 bases, and 9 bases lay outside the gene matches. The CDR3 region is CASSAWSQGASYEQYF. In DNA, the CDR3 is TGCGCCAGCAGCGCTTGGTCACAGGGGGCGTCCTACGAGCAGTACTTC.

V is TRBV30 and J is TRBJ2-7, with D uncertain. The CDR3 sequence is 12 residues long. Trimming removed 2 bases from V and 3 bases from J, with 8 bases in between. Per the germline V gene, CDR1 is GTSNPN and CDR2 is SVGIG (reference sequence). Here the CDR3 DNA reads TGTGCCTGGAGTAGGTCTAGCTACGAGCAGTACTTC. Translating it yields CAWSRSSYEQYF.